Presented here are 15 T cell receptor beta chains from one specimen sequenced in a study of blood T cell repertoires in COVID-19. Assay used: immunoSEQ multiplex PCR; TCRdb lists only in-frame clones, some missing. The repertoire holds about 380,000 clones, with 88% as singletons. The sample comprised PBMCs or T cells enriched from blood (not recorded which). The receptors originated from a woman between 18 and 30 years old who had recovered from COVID-19.

The chain carries TRBV25-1 and TRBJ2-7; 13 nucleotides agree with TRBD2. J gave up 4 bases and V 4 bases, and 4 bases lay outside the gene matches. Germline V CDR1 and CDR2: MGHDK, SYGVNS. The CDR3 contains 15 residues. The CDR3 DNA reads as TGTGCCAGCAGTGGGACTAGCGGGGGTTTTTACGAGCAGTACTTC. It codes for CASSGTSGGFYEQYF.

The V and J genes are TRBV12-3 or TRBV12-4 and TRBJ2-7; D gene unclear. V was pared by 3 bases and J by 3 bases, with 9 bases between. This CDR3 comprises 13 residues. Here the CDR3 DNA reads TGTGCCAGCAGTTTGGCAGGTATCTACGAGCAGTACTTC. This sequence encodes CASSLAGIYEQYF.

The V call is TRBV19, the J call TRBJ1-5, with 9 bases lining up with TRBD1. The CDR3 covers 15 residues. J lost 2 bases, V lost 4 bases, and 3 bases had no gene match. Germline V lookup: CDR1 LNHDA, CDR2 SQIVND (reference sequence). CDR3 bases: TGTGCCAGTAGTACTCGGACAGGGGGCAATCAGCCCCAGCATTTT. It specifies CASSTRTGGNQPQHF.

The chain combines TRBV5-8 with TRBJ1-1, with D possibly matching TRBD1 (6 bases). Germline CDR1 is SGHTS and CDR2 is YDEGEE. V dropped 3 bases and J dropped 1 base, with 10 bases sitting between them. The CDR3 runs to 14 residues. DNA of the CDR3: TGTGCCAGCAGCTACAGGGCCCAGAACACTGAAGCTTTCTTT. Residues: CASSYRAQNTEAFF.

The J gene is TRBJ1-1, the V gene TRBV4-1; D may be TRBD1 (6 bases). Germline V CDR1 and CDR2: MGHRA, YSYEKL. The V end was cut by 4 bases, the J end by 6 bases, with 12 bases between. CDR3 size: 13 residues. Here the CDR3 DNA reads TGCGCCAGCAGCCCCCACAGGGTTGCTGAAGCTTTCTTT. Its protein product is CASSPHRVAEAFF.

CDR3 protein: CASSLNRGYEQYF. For the CDR3, the DNA is TGTGCCAGCAGTCTGAACAGGGGGTACGAGCAGTACTTC. The chain uses TRBV27 and TRBJ2-7, with 8 nucleotides matching TRBD1. J was trimmed by 4 bases and V by 5 bases; bases with no gene match: 4. The CDR3 runs 13 residues. Germline CDR1 reads MNHEY; CDR2 reads SMNVEV (reference sequence).

The chain couples TRBV5-1 to TRBJ1-3, with D perhaps matching TRBD1 (6 bases). CDR1 is SGHRS and CDR2 is YFSETQ in the germline V gene. This CDR3 has 15 amino acids. V dropped 0 bases and J dropped 1 base, with 8 bases sitting between them. The CDR3 reads CASSLGTDSGNTIYF. The CDR3 DNA reads as TGCGCCAGCAGCTTGGGGACAGATTCTGGAAACACCATATATTTT.

The chain links TRBV10-2 to TRBJ2-3; D is possibly TRBD2 (6 bases). The CDR3 totals 16 residues. V was trimmed by 3 bases and J by 3 bases, leaving 16 bases between them. CDR1 is WSHSY, CDR2 SAAADI, per germline. The CDR3 loop reads CASSDWGVLETDTQYF. DNA of the CDR3: TGCGCCAGCAGTGATTGGGGGGTCCTCGAGACAGATACGCAGTATTTT.

The chain links TRBV2 to TRBJ2-5; weak D call: TRBD1 (6 bases). V lost 7 bases and J 2 bases, leaving 8 bases between the germline ends. The CDR3 totals 12 residues. Germline CDR1 SNHLY, CDR2 FYNNEI. CDR3 nucleotide sequence: TGTGCCAGCAAACAGGGACAAGAGACCCAGTACTTC. Translation: CASKQGQETQYF.

The chain uses TRBV10-2 and TRBJ1-2, with D hard to call. Between the trimmed V and J ends, which lost 1 base and 6 bases, there was a span of 15 bases. CDR3 length: 15 amino acids. Germline V CDR1 and CDR2: WSHSY, SAAADI. The CDR3 loop is CASSEWEGAGDGYTF. DNA for the CDR3: TGCGCCAGCAGTGAGTGGGAGGGCGCAGGTGATGGCTACACCTTC.

J is TRBJ2-5 and V is TRBV5-1; 7 bases align to TRBD2. The CDR3 covers 16 residues. V lost 4 bases and J lost 3; bases outside the gene matches: 12. CDR1 is SGHRS, CDR2 YFSETQ, per germline. The CDR3 protein is CASSLMAGDGEETQYF. The CDR3 nucleotides are TGCGCCAGCAGCCTAATGGCGGGGGATGGGGAAGAGACCCAGTACTTC.

This sequence joins TRBV7-2 and TRBJ1-6; D unclear. The CDR3 extends over 13 amino acids. The V gene lost 1 base and the J gene lost 10 bases, with 8 bases spanning the gap. Germline V gene lookup returns CDR1 SGHTA and CDR2 FQGNSA. The CDR3 region is CASSLDILSPLHF. The CDR3 nucleotides read TGTGCCAGCAGCTTAGATATTCTGTCACCCCTCCACTTT. Drawing the rest from reference TRBV7-2 and TRBJ1-6, the complete variable domain is GAGVSQSPSNKVTEKGKDVELRCDPISGHTALYWYRQSLGQGLEFLIYFQGNSAPDKSGLPSDRFSAERTGGSVSTLTIQRTQQEDSAVYLCASSLDILSPLHFGNGTRLTVT.

J is TRBJ2-3 and V is TRBV7-2, with a tentative D call TRBD2 (7 bases). Germline V CDR1 and CDR2: SGHTA, FQGNSA. The length of the CDR3 is 17 residues. Trimming pared 4 bases from V and 5 bases from J, leaving 22 bases between. Written as DNA, the CDR3 is TGTGCCAGCAGCTCCCCTATCGCGGGGGCATTGGGAGATACGCAGTATTTT. Translated, it gives CASSSPIAGALGDTQYF. The full variable domain, in which reference TRBV7-2 and TRBJ2-3 provide the parts outside the CDR3, is GAGVSQSPSNKVTEKGKDVELRCDPISGHTALYWYRQSLGQGLEFLIYFQGNSAPDKSGLPSDRFSAERTGGSVSTLTIQRTQQEDSAVYLCASSSPIAGALGDTQYFGPGTRLTVL.

The count of this clone is one. The rearrangement uses TRBV10-3 and TRBJ1-1, with D uncertain. The length of the CDR3 is 12 residues. The germline gives CDR1 ENHRY, CDR2 SYGVKD. V shed 10 bases and J shed 3 bases, with 12 bases lying between them. The CDR3 loop reads CATGGVHTEAFF. The CDR3 nucleotides are TGTGCCACCGGCGGGGTCCACACTGAAGCTTTCTTT.

In DNA form, the CDR3 reads TGTGCCAGCAGCTCCACTAGCGGGGGTTACTACGAGCAGTACTTC. Translating gives CASSSTSGGYYEQYF. The chain employs TRBV7-9 and TRBJ2-7, with 11 bases that match TRBD2. Germline-derived CDR1 and CDR2 are SEHNR and FQNEAQ (reference sequence). CDR3 length: 15 residues. J lost 3 bases, V lost 4 bases, and 5 bases had no gene match.